This paragraph reports one T cell receptor beta chain. This entry comes from a study of blood T cell repertoires in COVID-19. Study as a whole: The United States, Italy and Spain provided the acute and convalescent COVID-19 samples.

This CDR3 region has 16 residues. With 3 bases clipped from V and 7 bases from J, the junction kept 10 bases outside the gene matches. Germline CDR1 SGHRS, CDR2 YFSETQ. In the source study's methods: Estimation of nucleated cell counts was performed using reference gene primer amplification. Assay: immunoSEQ multiplex PCR; the TCRdb copy retains only in-frame clones and omits some. The D gene and trimming were derived from the DNA, and the V and J assignments and clone size from that table. The data show 150,000 to 200,000 clones, approximately 80% seen once. This TCR was sampled from a woman between 50 and 59 years old with active or convalescent COVID-19. The J gene is TRBJ1-4, the V gene TRBV5-1; the match to TRBD1 covers 9 bases. The sequenced sample was peripheral blood. The CDR3 reads CASSSTGGGQGEKLFF. CDR3 sequence (DNA): TGCGCCAGCAGCTCCACAGGGGGCGGACAGGGTGAAAAACTGTTTTTT.